Presented here are 16 T cell receptor beta chains from one specimen sequenced in a study of blood T cells in healthy people across ages. Then a second PCR, running about 6 to 12 cycles, was carried out with a sample-barcoded 5' primer and a J-beta primer mix. TCRdb redid the calling of the 5' RACE reads with MiXCR, one entry per CDR3 protein. The data contain some 900,000 distinct CDR3 sequences, under 35% of them seen just once; the ten biggest clones take up roughly 17%. The source material was blood. The receptors derive from a woman aged 80 or over in good health.

This clonotype was seen only a few times. An end of the junction differs from the germline gene, which may be a read error. The V and J genes are TRBV27 and TRBJ1-2; 9 positions match TRBD1. The CDR3 runs 14 residues. Germline-derived CDR1 and CDR2 are MNHEY and SMNVEV (reference sequence). The CDR3 sequence is CASSFAGQGQGYAF. The DNA of the CDR3 is TGTGCCAGCAGTTTTGCGGGACAGGGACAGGGCTACGCCTTC.

This clonotype has just a few counts. V is TRBV2 and J is TRBJ2-3, with TRBD2 identical over 8 bases. Germline V gene data show CDR1 as SNHLY and CDR2 as FYNNEI. CDR3 length: 14 residues. Trimming took 10 bases from V and 5 from J; bases not matched to a gene: 11. The CDR3 loop is CATPGTRGQDTQYF. The CDR3 DNA follows: TGTGCCACCCCAGGGACTAGAGGGCAAGATACGCAGTATTTT.

The V gene is TRBV11-3, the J gene TRBJ2-2; 9 bases are a match to TRBD1. Losses at the gene ends were 5 bases for V and 7 bases for J; bases not matched to a gene: 8. The length of the CDR3 is 15 residues. Germline CDR1 and CDR2: SGHNT and YENEEA. The CDR3 is CASSAGQGFGGELFF. The CDR3 DNA is TGTGCCAGCAGCGCCGGACAGGGGTTCGGCGGGGAGCTGTTTTTT.

This clonotype was picked up a small number of times. With a much larger clone just one base away, this may be a read error. The V and J genes are TRBV7-9 and TRBJ2-6; 10 positions match TRBD1. CDR3 length: 17 residues. The germline gives CDR1 SEHNR, CDR2 FQNEAQ (reference sequence). CDR3 amino acids: CSSSLGQGIIGANVLTF. DNA of the CDR3: TGTTCCAGCAGCCTGGGACAGGGGATAATAGGGGCCAACGTCCTGACTTTC.

Comments on this clonotype: A read error may be the cause here, since a much bigger clone is one base away. The gene calls are TRBV9 and TRBJ2-1, with D perhaps assigned TRBD1 or TRBD2 (6 bases each). The J call may be faulty, since TRBJ2-7 better matches the DNA end. CDR3 length: 16 amino acids. Germline V gene data show CDR1 as SGDLS and CDR2 as YYNGEE. CDR3 amino acids: CASSASGAHFYNEQYF. As DNA, the CDR3 is TGTGCCAGCAGCGCGTCGGGGGCTCATTTCTACAATGAGCAGTACTTC.

This chain connects TRBV19 to TRBJ2-1, with TRBD1 matching over 7 bases. The CDR3 consists of 15 residues. V dropped 3 bases and J dropped 2; count of bases not matched to a gene: 4. Germline CDR1 reads LNHDA; CDR2 reads SQIVND (reference sequence). CDR3 protein: CASSIRQGPYNEQFF. CDR3 bases: TGTGCCAGTAGTATCCGACAGGGTCCCTACAATGAGCAGTTCTTC. The full variable domain, in which reference TRBV19 and TRBJ2-1 provide the parts outside the CDR3, is DGGITQSPKYLFRKEGQNVTLSCEQNLNHDAMYWYRQDPGQGLRLIYYSQIVNDFQKGDIAEGYSVSREKKESFPLTVTSAQKNPTAFYLCASSIRQGPYNEQFFGPGTRLTVL.

This clonotype was seen repeatedly, ten times or more. This chain links TRBV12-3 or TRBV12-4 with TRBJ1-6; 9 nucleotides agree with TRBD1. This CDR3 has 16 residues. The ends lost 6 bases at V and 10 bases at J; junction bases unmatched: 13. This CDR3 reads CASSPGQGRRRSPLHF. CDR3 nucleotides: TGTGCCAGCAGCCCCGGACAGGGGAGGAGGCGATCACCCCTCCACTTT.

This clonotype was found many times. The chain recombines TRBV7-2 with TRBJ2-5, with 9 positions matching TRBD2. Germline CDR1 and CDR2: SGHTA and FQGNSA. The CDR3 spans 13 residues. The junction had 1 base not matched to a gene; V was cut back by 5 bases and J by 3 bases. The CDR3 DNA is TGTGCCAGCAGCCCTAGCGGGGAAGAGACCCAGTACTTC. This gives the protein CASSPSGEETQYF.

This clonotype was seen many times. V gene TRBV5-1 combines with J gene TRBJ2-3; D may correspond to TRBD1 or TRBD2 (6 bases each). The CDR3 covers 12 residues. From germline, CDR1 is SGHRS and CDR2 YFSETQ. V was cut by 8 bases and J by 4 bases, with 11 bases left in between. DNA of the CDR3: TGCGCCAGTAGGAGGGGGGCAGATACGCAGTATTTT. Protein: CASRRGADTQYF. Full variable domain (remainder filled in from reference TRBV5-1 and TRBJ2-3): KAGVTQTPRYLIKTRGQQVTLSCSPISGHRSVSWYQQTPGQGLQFLFEYFSETQRNKGNFPGRFSGRQFSNSRSEMNVSTLELGDSALYLCASRRGADTQYFGPGTRLTVL.

This clonotype appeared a few times. The CDR3 nucleotides read TGTGCCAGTGCCGCGGGGCGGACGGTCAACACCGGGGAGCTGTTTTTT. This sequence encodes CASAAGRTVNTGELFF. J is TRBJ2-2 and V is TRBV6-6, with a weak D call TRBD2 (6 bases). Germline CDR1 and CDR2: MNHNY and SVGAGI (reference sequence). The CDR3 covers 16 residues. V was trimmed by 9 bases and J by 2 bases, leaving 19 bases between them.

Concerning this clonotype itself: Given a much more abundant clone one base away, this may be a read error. The chain is built from TRBV5-6 and TRBJ2-1, with 8 bases lining up with TRBD2. The CDR3 covers 16 residues. The V gene's germline CDR1 is SGHDT and CDR2 YYEEEE. CDR3: CASSLVAGRLYNGQFF. CDR3 sequence (DNA): TGTGCCAGCAGCTTGGTAGCGGGGCGCCTCTACAATGGGCAGTTCTTC.

The rearrangement uses TRBV27 and TRBJ2-4, with unresolved D. Matching the DNA end better, TRBJ2-5 makes the J call doubtful. The germline V gene encodes CDR1 MNHEY and CDR2 SMNVEV (reference sequence). The CDR3 contains 14 residues. The CDR3 coding sequence is TGTGCCAGCAGTTATGGATGGGCGAGGGAGACCCAGTACTTC. Encoded protein: CASSYGWARETQYF.

In its sample, this clonotype was seen many times. The rearrangement links TRBV6-2 or TRBV6-3 to TRBJ2-1; maybe TRBD2 (7 bases). Germline loops: CDR1 MNHEY, CDR2 SVGEGT. Trimming left V 8 bases short and J 5 bases short, with 22 bases between. CDR3 length: 16 amino acids. DNA of the CDR3: TGTGCCAGCGCCCAAGGGGGGGGGCGGTACAACAATGAGCAGTTCTTC. Protein product: CASAQGGGRYNNEQFF.

This clonotype was picked up many times. The rearrangement joins TRBV6-2 or TRBV6-3 to TRBJ2-4, with 8 bases fitting TRBD1. Germline loops: CDR1 MNHEY, CDR2 SVGEGT. After removal of 2 bases from V and 8 bases from J, the junction contained 11 bases not matched to a gene. This CDR3 is 16 amino acids long. The CDR3, as DNA: TGTGCCAGCAGTTACCCTCAAAACAGGGGGAAGGACATTCAGTACTTC. The encoded protein is CASSYPQNRGKDIQYF.

A word on this clonotype: One junction end disagrees with the germline gene, perhaps due to a read error. CDR3 bases: TGTGCCAGCAGCTTACGGCAGTCAAATCGGCCCCAGCATTTT. Encoded protein: CASSLRQSNRPQHF. The chain carries TRBV7-2 and TRBJ1-5; D unclear. The CDR3 consists of 14 residues. Germline CDR1 is SGHTA and CDR2 is FQGNSA.

This clonotype occurred many times. The chain employs TRBV20-1 and TRBJ1-2, with D possibly matching TRBD1 (5 bases). The CDR3 loop spans 14 amino acids. In germline, CDR1 is DFQATT, CDR2 SNEGSKA (reference sequence). V lost 1 base to trimming and J lost 4 bases, with 13 bases between them. The CDR3: CSARGVGVGYGYTF. The CDR3 bases are TGCAGTGCTAGAGGGGTAGGGGTAGGCTATGGCTACACCTTC.